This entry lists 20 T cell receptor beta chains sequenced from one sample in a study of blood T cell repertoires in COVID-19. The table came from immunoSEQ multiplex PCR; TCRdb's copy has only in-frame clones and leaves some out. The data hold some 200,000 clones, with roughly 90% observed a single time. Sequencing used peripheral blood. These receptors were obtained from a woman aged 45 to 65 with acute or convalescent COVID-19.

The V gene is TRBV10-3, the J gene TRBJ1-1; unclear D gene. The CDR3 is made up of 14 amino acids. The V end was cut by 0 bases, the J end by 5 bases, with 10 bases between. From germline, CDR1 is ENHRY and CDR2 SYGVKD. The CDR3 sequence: CAISESVQQTEAFF. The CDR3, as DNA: TGTGCCATCAGTGAGTCCGTACAGCAAACTGAAGCTTTCTTT.

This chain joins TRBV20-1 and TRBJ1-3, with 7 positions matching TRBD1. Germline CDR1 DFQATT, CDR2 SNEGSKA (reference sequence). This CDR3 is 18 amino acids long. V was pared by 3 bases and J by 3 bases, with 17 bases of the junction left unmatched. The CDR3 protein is CSASPYRGRARSGNTIYF. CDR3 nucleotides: TGCAGTGCTAGTCCTTACAGGGGTCGGGCTAGAAGTGGAAACACCATATATTTT.

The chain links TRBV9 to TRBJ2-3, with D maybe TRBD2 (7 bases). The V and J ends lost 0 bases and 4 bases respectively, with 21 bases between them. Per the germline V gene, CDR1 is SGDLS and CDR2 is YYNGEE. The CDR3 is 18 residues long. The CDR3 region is CASSVGGGGGGIADTQYF. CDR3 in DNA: TGTGCCAGCAGCGTAGGTGGGGGAGGGGGAGGAATTGCAGATACGCAGTATTTT.

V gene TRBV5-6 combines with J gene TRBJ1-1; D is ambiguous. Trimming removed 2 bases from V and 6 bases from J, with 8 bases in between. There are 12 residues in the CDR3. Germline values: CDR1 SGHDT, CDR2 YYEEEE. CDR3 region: CASSFARAEAFF. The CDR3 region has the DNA TGTGCCAGCAGCTTTGCGAGGGCTGAAGCTTTCTTT.

CDR3 DNA sequence: TGTGCCAGTAGTACGGCCTCGGGGTTAGAGACCCAGTACTTC. Residues: CASSTASGLETQYF. J is TRBJ2-5 and V is TRBV19; tentatively, D is TRBD2 (5 bases). The CDR3 has 14 amino acids. Germline lookup yields CDR1 LNHDA and CDR2 SQIVND (reference sequence). The V and J ends lost 4 bases and 4 bases respectively, with 13 bases between them.

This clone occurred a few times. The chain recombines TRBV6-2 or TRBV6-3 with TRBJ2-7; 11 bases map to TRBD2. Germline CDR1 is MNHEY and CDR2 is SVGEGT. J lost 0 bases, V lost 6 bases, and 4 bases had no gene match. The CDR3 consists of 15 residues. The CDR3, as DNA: TGTGCCAGCAGCCCTAGCGGGAGGTCCTCCTACGAGCAGTACTTC. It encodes CASSPSGRSSYEQYF.

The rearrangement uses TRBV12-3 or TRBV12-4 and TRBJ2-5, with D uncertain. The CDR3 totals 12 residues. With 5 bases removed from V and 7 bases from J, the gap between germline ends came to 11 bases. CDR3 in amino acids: CASSAFPGTQYF. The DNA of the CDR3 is TGTGCCAGCAGTGCTTTCCCAGGGACCCAGTACTTC.

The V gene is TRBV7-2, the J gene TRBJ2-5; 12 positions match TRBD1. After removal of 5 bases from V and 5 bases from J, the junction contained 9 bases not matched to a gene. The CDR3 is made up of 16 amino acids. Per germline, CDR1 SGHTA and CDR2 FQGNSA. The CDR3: CASSADSGTGGETQYF. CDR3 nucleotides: TGTGCCAGCAGCGCCGACTCCGGGACAGGGGGCGAGACCCAGTACTTC.

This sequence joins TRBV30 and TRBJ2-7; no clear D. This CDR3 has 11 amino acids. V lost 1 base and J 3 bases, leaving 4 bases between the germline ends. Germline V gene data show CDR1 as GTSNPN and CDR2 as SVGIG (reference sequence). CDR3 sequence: CAWSDSYEQYF. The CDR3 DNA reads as TGTGCCTGGAGTGATAGCTACGAGCAGTACTTC.

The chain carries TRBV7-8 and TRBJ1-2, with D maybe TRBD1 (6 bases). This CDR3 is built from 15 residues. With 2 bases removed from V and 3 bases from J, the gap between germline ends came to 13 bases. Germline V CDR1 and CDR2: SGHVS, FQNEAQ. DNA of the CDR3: TGTGCCAGCAGCTTAAGCGGGGGGGGCCACTATGGCTACACCTTC. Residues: CASSLSGGGHYGYTF.

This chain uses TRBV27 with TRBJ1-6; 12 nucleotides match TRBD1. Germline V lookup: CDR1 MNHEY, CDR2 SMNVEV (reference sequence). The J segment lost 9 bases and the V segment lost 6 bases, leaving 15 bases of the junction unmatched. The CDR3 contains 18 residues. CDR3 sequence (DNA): TGTGCCAGCAGGGGGGGGACAGGGGGCTCTTCTAATATTTCACCCCTCCACTTT. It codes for CASRGGTGGSSNISPLHF.

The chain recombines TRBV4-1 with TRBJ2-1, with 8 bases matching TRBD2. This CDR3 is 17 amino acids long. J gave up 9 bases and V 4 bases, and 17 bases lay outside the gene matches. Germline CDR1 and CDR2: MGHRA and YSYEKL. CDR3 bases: TGCGCCAGCAGCCGGCTAGCGGGCCGTATGGGCGGATTTGAGCAGTTCTTC. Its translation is CASSRLAGRMGGFEQFF.

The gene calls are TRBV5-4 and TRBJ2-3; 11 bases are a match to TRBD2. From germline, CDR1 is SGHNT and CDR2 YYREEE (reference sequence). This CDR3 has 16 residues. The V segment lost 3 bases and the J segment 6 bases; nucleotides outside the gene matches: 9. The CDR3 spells CASSSGLAGVRDTQYF. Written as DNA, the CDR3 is TGTGCCAGCAGCTCCGGACTAGCGGGTGTTAGGGATACGCAGTATTTT. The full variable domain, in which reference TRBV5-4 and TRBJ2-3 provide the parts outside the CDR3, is ETGVTQSPTHLIKTRGQQVTLRCSSQSGHNTVSWYQQALGQGPQFIFQYYREEENGRGNFPPRFSGLQFPNYSSELNVNALELDDSALYLCASSSGLAGVRDTQYFGPGTRLTVL.

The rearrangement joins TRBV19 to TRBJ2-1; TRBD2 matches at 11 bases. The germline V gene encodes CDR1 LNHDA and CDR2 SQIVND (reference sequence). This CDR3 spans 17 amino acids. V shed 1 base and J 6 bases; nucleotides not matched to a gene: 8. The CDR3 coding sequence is TGTGCCAGTAGTATAGGGCTAGCGGGGGGTCCGCTCAATGAGCAGTTCTTC. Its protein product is CASSIGLAGGPLNEQFF.

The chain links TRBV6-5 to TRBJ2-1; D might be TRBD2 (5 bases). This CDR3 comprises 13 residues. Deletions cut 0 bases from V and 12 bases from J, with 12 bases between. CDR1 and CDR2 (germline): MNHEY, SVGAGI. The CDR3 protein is CASSYSEGLGQFF. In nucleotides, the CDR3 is TGTGCCAGCAGTTACTCCGAGGGTCTAGGGCAGTTCTTC.

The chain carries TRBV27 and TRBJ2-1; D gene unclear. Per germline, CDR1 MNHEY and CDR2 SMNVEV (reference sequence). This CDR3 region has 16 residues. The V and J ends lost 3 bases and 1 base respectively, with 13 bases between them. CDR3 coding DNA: TGTGCCAGCAGTTTCCCGACGGAGTCTTCCTACAATGAGCAGTTCTTC. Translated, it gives CASSFPTESSYNEQFF.

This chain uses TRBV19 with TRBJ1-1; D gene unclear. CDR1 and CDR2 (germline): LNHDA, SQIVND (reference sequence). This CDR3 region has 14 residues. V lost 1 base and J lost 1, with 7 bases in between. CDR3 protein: CASSIGGWNTEAFF. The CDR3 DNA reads TGTGCCAGTAGTATAGGCGGGTGGAACACTGAAGCTTTCTTT. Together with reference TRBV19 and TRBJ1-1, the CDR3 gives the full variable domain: DGGITQSPKYLFRKEGQNVTLSCEQNLNHDAMYWYRQDPGQGLRLIYYSQIVNDFQKGDIAEGYSVSREKKESFPLTVTSAQKNPTAFYLCASSIGGWNTEAFFGQGTRLTVV.

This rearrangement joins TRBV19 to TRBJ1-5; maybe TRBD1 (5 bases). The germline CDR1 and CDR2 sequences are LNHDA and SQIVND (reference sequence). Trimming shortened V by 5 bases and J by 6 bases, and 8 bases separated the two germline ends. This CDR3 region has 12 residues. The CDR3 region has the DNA TGTGCCAGTAGTTGGGGGGGTCAGCCCCAGCATTTT. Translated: CASSWGGQPQHF.

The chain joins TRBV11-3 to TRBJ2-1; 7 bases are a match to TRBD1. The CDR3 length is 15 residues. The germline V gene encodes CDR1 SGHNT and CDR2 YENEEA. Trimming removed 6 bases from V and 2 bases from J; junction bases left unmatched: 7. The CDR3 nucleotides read TGTGCCAGCAGTCCTGACAGGGCGACCTACAATGAGCAGTTCTTC. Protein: CASSPDRATYNEQFF.

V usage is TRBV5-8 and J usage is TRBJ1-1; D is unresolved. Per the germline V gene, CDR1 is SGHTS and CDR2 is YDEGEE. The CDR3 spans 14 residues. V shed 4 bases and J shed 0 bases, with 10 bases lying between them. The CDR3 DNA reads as TGTGCCAGCAGCCACCGCCGGTTGAACACTGAAGCTTTCTTT. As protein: CASSHRRLNTEAFF.